Included here is one T cell receptor beta chain sequence, with context. This entry belongs to a study of blood T cell repertoires in COVID-19. In the authors' methods: Amplification from reference gene primers served as the basis for estimated nucleated cell counts. Data came from immunoSEQ multiplex PCR; TCRdb stores just in-frame clones and leaves some out. From that table come the V and J calls and clone size; the DNA was used to work out D and trimming. The sample includes roughly 180,000 clones, 81% of them seen just once. CDR1 SEHNR and CDR2 FQNEAQ come from the germline V gene (reference sequence). Trimming removed 3 bases from V and 5 bases from J; junction bases left unmatched: 5. The CDR3 has 14 residues.

The TCR was taken from a woman aged 40 to 50 with acute COVID-19. The chain uses TRBV7-9 and TRBJ2-5; 8 bases map to TRBD2. The sequenced sample was PBMCs or T cells enriched from blood (not recorded which). The CDR3: CASSLGLVGETQYF. CDR3 coding DNA: TGTGCCAGCAGCTTGGGACTAGTGGGGGAGACCCAGTACTTC.